These 20 T cell receptor beta chains were sequenced from one sample in a study of blood T cell repertoires in COVID-19. The repertoire was sequenced with immunoSEQ multiplex PCR; TCRdb's copy has only in-frame clones and lacks some. The sample gives under 90,000 clones, around nine tenths of which show up once; roughly 5.7% is in the top ten. The sequencing sample was made of peripheral blood. Receptors originate from a man in his 60s with acute or convalescent COVID-19.

The chain recombines TRBV7-2 with TRBJ1-1; 8 bases align to TRBD1. Trimming took 5 bases from V and 1 from J; bases not matched to a gene: 9. Per germline, CDR1 SGHTA and CDR2 FQGNSA. The CDR3 runs to 16 residues. For the CDR3, the DNA is TGTGCCAGCAGCCACCCAGGGGGCGCGGGGAACACTGAAGCTTTCTTT. This sequence encodes CASSHPGGAGNTEAFF.

This clone was seen more than once but under ten times. The CDR3 here is CASSIASAEHRSSTDTQYF. DNA for the CDR3: TGTGCCAGTAGTATAGCTAGCGCGGAACATCGATCAAGCACAGATACGCAGTATTTT. The chain uses TRBV19 and TRBJ2-3, with a weak D call TRBD2 (6 bases). The germline gives CDR1 LNHDA, CDR2 SQIVND (reference sequence). V shed 1 base and J shed 0 bases, with 20 bases lying between them. This CDR3 is built from 19 residues.

The V call is TRBV27, the J call TRBJ1-1; unclear D gene. V lost 4 bases to trimming and J lost 4 bases, with 10 bases between them. The CDR3 loop spans 13 amino acids. The V gene's germline CDR1 is MNHEY and CDR2 SMNVEV (reference sequence). CDR3 DNA: TGTGCCAGCAGTTCCTATGGGCCCACTGAAGCTTTCTTT. Translated: CASSSYGPTEAFF.

This sequence joins TRBV18 and TRBJ2-7, with TRBD1 matching over 9 bases. Germline assignment: CDR1 KGHSH and CDR2 LQKENI. The length of the CDR3 is 13 residues. V shed 8 bases, J shed 6 bases, and the junction held 8 bases outside the gene matches. The CDR3 DNA is TGTGCCAGCGCCCCGGGACAGGGCATCGAGCAGTACTTC. This codes for CASAPGQGIEQYF.

This chain uses TRBV7-8 with TRBJ1-5; D is possibly TRBD1 (6 bases). V lost 4 bases and J lost 0, with 13 bases in between. The CDR3 is made up of 16 amino acids. The germline V gene has CDR1 SGHVS and CDR2 FQNEAQ. In nucleotides, the CDR3 is TGTGCCAGCAGCTCCACTACAGGGATTAGCAATCAGCCCCAGCATTTT. Translating gives CASSSTTGISNQPQHF.

The chain carries TRBV5-6 and TRBJ1-1, with TRBD1 identical over 7 bases. The CDR3 contains 16 residues. V lost 0 bases, J lost 6 bases, and 11 bases stayed unmatched. CDR1 and CDR2 (germline): SGHDT, YYEEEE. The CDR3 region is CASSLGGGSGFAEAFF. CDR3 coding DNA: TGTGCCAGCAGCTTGGGAGGGGGCAGCGGCTTCGCTGAAGCTTTCTTT.

The chain is built from TRBV30 and TRBJ2-2; 12 bases fit TRBD2. V was pared by 3 bases and J by 4 bases, with 0 bases of the junction left unmatched. The CDR3 extends over 14 amino acids. Germline V lookup: CDR1 GTSNPN, CDR2 SVGIG (reference sequence). CDR3 nucleotides: TGTGCCTGGAGGGGACTAGCGGGCACCGGGGAGCTGTTTTTT. This gives the protein CAWRGLAGTGELFF.

This rearrangement joins TRBV12-3 or TRBV12-4 to TRBJ1-2; D gene unclear. This CDR3 contains 12 residues. The germline V and J ends were trimmed by 3 bases and 8 bases, with 10 bases remaining between them. This chain's CDR3 is CASSFPGRGYTF. The CDR3 coding sequence is TGTGCCAGCAGTTTCCCAGGTCGGGGCTACACCTTC.

The chain joins TRBV4-2 to TRBJ1-5; TRBD1 is a possible D gene (5 bases). Germline V gene sequence: CDR1 LGHNA, CDR2 YNFKEQ. Trimming stripped 1 base from V and 0 bases from J, with 7 bases between. The CDR3 runs 15 residues. Here the CDR3 reads CASSQATVSNQPQHF. The CDR3, as DNA: TGTGCCAGCAGCCAAGCGACAGTTAGCAATCAGCCCCAGCATTTT.

This chain links TRBV7-9 with TRBJ1-2, with a weak D call TRBD1 (6 bases). The germline V and J ends were trimmed by 5 bases and 6 bases, with 19 bases remaining between them. The CDR3 contains 15 residues. Germline values: CDR1 SEHNR, CDR2 FQNEAQ (reference sequence). The CDR3 sequence is CASSVSAPGHHGYTF. DNA for the CDR3: TGTGCCAGCAGCGTTAGTGCCCCGGGACACCATGGCTACACCTTC.

The table lists this clone with a count of one. The chain is built from TRBV18 and TRBJ1-1; D unclear. Germline-derived CDR1 and CDR2 are KGHSH and LQKENI. V gave up 0 bases and J gave up 5 bases, with 10 bases separating them. This CDR3 spans 14 amino acids. The chain's CDR3 is CASSPPATPTEAFF. For the CDR3, the DNA is TGTGCCAGCTCACCACCGGCGACACCTACTGAAGCTTTCTTT.

A note on this clone: The conserved phenylalanine or tryptophan is not found at the CDR3 terminus, so this likely reflects a read error. The limits of the CDR3 on the DNA are not certain, so only TCRdb's listed CDR3 is given. The chain carries TRBV6-5 and TRBJ2-3; whether TRBD2, the table's D call, matches the DNA was not checked. Germline V gives CDR1 MNHEY, CDR2 SVGAGI. The CDR3 numbers 12 amino acids, ends counted. This CDR3 reads CASSSTSGALYI.

This chain connects TRBV30 to TRBJ2-1, with TRBD2 identical over 8 bases. CDR1 and CDR2 (germline): GTSNPN, SVGIG (reference sequence). V lost 5 bases to trimming and J lost 7 bases; unmatched junction nucleotides: 7. The CDR3 has 13 residues. The CDR3 loop is CAWLAGGANEQFF. In DNA, the CDR3 is TGTGCCTGGTTGGCGGGGGGCGCAAATGAGCAGTTCTTC.

A single count supports this clone. The chain is built from TRBV2 and TRBJ1-5; D perhaps matches TRBD1 (5 bases). The CDR3 spans 15 residues. Germline V gene data show CDR1 as SNHLY and CDR2 as FYNNEI. V shed 6 bases and J shed 6 bases, with 18 bases lying between them. The DNA of the CDR3 is TGTGCCAGCAGCACCGACAGCCTCGGGAGTCAGCCCCAGCATTTT. It encodes CASSTDSLGSQPQHF. The full variable domain, its missing parts supplied by reference TRBV2 and TRBJ1-5, is EPEVTQTPSHQVTQMGQEVILRCVPISNHLYFYWYRQILGQKVEFLVSFYNNEISEKSEIFDDQFSVERPDGSNFTLKIRSTKLEDSAMYFCASSTDSLGSQPQHFGDGTRLSIL.

The CDR3 is CASSLGTAGSGTEAFF. Here the CDR3 DNA reads TGTGCCAGCTCCCTCGGGACAGCGGGTTCAGGCACTGAAGCTTTCTTT. The gene calls are TRBV18 and TRBJ1-1; 7 nucleotides line up with TRBD1. With 6 bases clipped from V and 4 bases from J, the junction kept 14 bases outside the gene matches. Looked up from germline, CDR1 is KGHSH and CDR2 is LQKENI. The CDR3 consists of 16 residues.

The chain couples TRBV27 to TRBJ1-1, with TRBD1 matching over 10 bases. V trimming: 2 bases; J trimming: 10 bases; junction bases outside the gene matches: 10. Germline V lookup: CDR1 MNHEY, CDR2 SMNVEV (reference sequence). The CDR3 has 15 residues. The CDR3 region is CASSLGPPDRGGAFF. CDR3 sequence (DNA): TGTGCCAGCAGTTTAGGGCCCCCGGACAGGGGGGGAGCTTTCTTT.

This clone was detected only once. The J gene is TRBJ2-5, the V gene TRBV5-4; D gene unclear. V was cut by 4 bases and J by 0 bases, with 4 bases left in between. CDR3 size: 12 residues. Per germline, CDR1 SGHNT and CDR2 YYREEE (reference sequence). The CDR3 DNA reads as TGTGCCAGCAGCCGGTACCAAGAGACCCAGTACTTC. Translating gives CASSRYQETQYF.

The chain uses TRBV4-2 and TRBJ2-3, with unresolved D. V dropped 1 base and J dropped 3 bases, with 14 bases sitting between them. The CDR3 is 16 amino acids. Per germline, CDR1 LGHNA and CDR2 YNFKEQ. In DNA, the CDR3 is TGTGCCAGCAGCCAAGGCTCTAGTTTGGAAACAGATACGCAGTATTTT. Translated: CASSQGSSLETDTQYF.

V is TRBV11-2 and J is TRBJ2-3; the match to TRBD2 covers 11 bases. CDR3 length: 15 residues. Germline CDR1 SGHAT, CDR2 FQNNGV. The J segment lost 4 bases and the V segment lost 7 bases, leaving 7 bases of the junction unmatched. CDR3 DNA sequence: TGTGCCAGCACCCTTAGCGGGGGGGTCCCAGATACGCAGTATTTT. Its protein is CASTLSGGVPDTQYF.

This chain connects TRBV28 to TRBJ2-2, with TRBD1 identical over 7 bases. The CDR3 is 16 amino acids. Germline trimming cut 6 bases from V and 3 bases from J; bases unmatched to any gene: 10. CDR1 MDHEN and CDR2 SYDVKM come from the germline V gene. CDR3 nucleotides: TGTGCCAGCAGCCTTGCCCAGGGGGTGTACACCGGGGAGCTGTTTTTT. Its translation: CASSLAQGVYTGELFF.